This TCR beta chain was captured in a study of blood T cell repertoires in COVID-19. From germline, CDR1 is SGHVS and CDR2 FQNEAQ. V shed 1 base, J shed 5 bases, and the junction held 16 bases outside the gene matches. The CDR3 runs 18 residues. The protocol was immunoSEQ multiplex PCR, while the TCRdb copy is restricted to in-frame clones and leaves out a portion. The table records over 400,000 clones, over 75% of them present only once. V and J are TRBV7-8 and TRBJ2-5, with TRBD1 matching 7 bases. Sequenced input: peripheral blood. The origin of this receptor is a human donor in a cohort sampled during active COVID-19. CDR3 sequence (DNA): TGTGCCAGCAGCTTAGTTAGTAGAATAGCTATACAGGGGGAGACCCAGTACTTC. Its protein is CASSLVSRIAIQGETQYF.